This T cell receptor (beta chain) was found in a study of blood T cell repertoires in COVID-19. In the authors' methods: Counts of nucleated cells, estimated from reference gene primer amplification, were obtained. TCRdb's copy holds only in-frame clones and misses some; the assay was immunoSEQ multiplex PCR. Clonal size and the V and J genes are those of that table, whereas D and trimming came from the DNA. This sample carries about 200,000 clones, approximately 82% of them seen once, and the ten largest clones take 6% to 8%. The clonotype comes from a human donor with acute or convalescent COVID-19. The donor label of this sample is uncertain. The sample comprised peripheral blood.

Here the CDR3 DNA reads TGTGCCAGCACCCCGGGGGGGAACACTGAAGCTTTCTTT. Translating it yields CASTPGGNTEAFF. The chain combines TRBV27 with TRBJ1-1; the D gene is possibly TRBD1 (5 bases). CDR1 MNHEY and CDR2 SMNVEV come from the germline V gene (reference sequence). V lost 7 bases and J 1 base, leaving 10 bases between the germline ends. This CDR3 contains 13 residues.